The T cell receptor (beta chain) under discussion was sequenced for a study of CD8 T cells in Susac syndrome (dated by TCRdb to the late 2010s). A note on the overall study: The study used repertoire sequencing to test whether antigen drove CD8+ T cell activation and differentiation in Susac syndrome. Clonality of the CD8+ T cell repertoire was compared between eleven to twelve healthy donors, about 14 Susac syndrome patients and some 15 multiple sclerosis patients. Study-wide findings and limitations: The study acknowledged that relatively few individuals were included in the TCR sequencing and HLA analysis.

As concerns this clonotype: Its antigen is still unknown. Within one base of it there is no much larger clone, and no base qualities were kept.

RNA was extracted with the RNeasy kit and roughly 0.45 to 1 ug was reverse transcribed using random hexamers. The immunoSEQ multiplex PCR assay, which covers 54 Vbeta and 13 Jbeta segments, was used to amplify TCR beta CDR3 regions. PCR amplification bias was corrected by using a synthetic template baseline for primer optimization and computational correction. For the original study's pipeline: Reads were assigned to V, D and J genes according to IMGT and analyzed in immunoSEQ Analyzer, with only productive sequences retained. Clonality was computed as one minus Shannon entropy normalized by log2 of the number of productive unique sequences. Public and private clones were assessed among the 100 most prevalent clones of each patient and control. Susac-specific clones were defined as absent from healthy and MS cohorts, over a thousand published viral clones and other ImmuneACCESS disease sequences. The public reads were reprocessed in TCRdb via fastp at Q25 and MiXCR, keeping in-frame beta chains. Entries are consolidated by CDR3 protein sequence, retaining the most common genes and DNA. TCRdb's processing, not the study's, gives the V and J calls here. The sample has 160,000 or so distinct CDR3 sequences on record, around 96% of them singletons. The ten largest clones add up to around 0.21% of the sample.

High-throughput TCR beta sequencing profiled peripheral blood CD8+ and CD4+ T cells from healthy donors, Susac syndrome patients and multiple sclerosis patients. Treatment-naive patients with stable or active relapsing-remitting disease fulfilling revised McDonald criteria were used as multiple sclerosis controls. Bulk CD8+ and CD4+ T cells were purified magnetically by negative isolation, whereas CD8+ TEMRA cells were enriched by FACS. Blood was drawn into EDTA tubes, processed within 24 hours, and PBMCs were isolated by density gradient centrifugation. PBMCs intended for TCR sequencing were cryopreserved in liquid nitrogen and thawed later in a water bath at 37 degrees C. A purity of at least 90% was achieved for sorted or isolated CD4+, CD8+ and CD8+ TEMRA cells. CDR1 and CDR2 (LGHNA, YSLEER) derive from the germline V gene. Relative to germline, V is missing 1 base and J is missing 6 bases, with 9 bases of the junction outside any gene match. The CDR3, cysteine through phenylalanine, is 16 amino acids long. Only CDR3 DNA is held: 48 bases, read in frame from base 1.

Sequencing was carried out using CD8+ T cells from PBMCs. The clonotype originates from a human donor with multiple sclerosis. The rearranged chain carries TRBV4-3 and TRBJ2-3; TRBD1 aligns with 8 central bases. The bases read TGCGCCAGCAGCCAAGGACAGGGGATGATGGCGGATACGCAGTATTTT. The translation is CASSQGQGMMADTQYF.